This record concerns one TCR beta chain sequence. The antigen is undetermined. This specimen comes from a study of OX40 agonist ivuxolimab in advanced cancers. For the study at large: Three patients showed partial responses: one hepatocellular carcinoma and two cutaneous melanoma cases. Points from the study as a whole: Average numbers of expanded clones were greater in CD8+ T cells than in CD4+.

V shed 6 bases and J shed 4 bases, with 13 bases lying between them. Germline V lookup: CDR1 MNHNS, CDR2 SASEGT. The CDR3 extends over 13 amino acids. The protocol was immunoSEQ multiplex PCR, while the TCRdb copy is restricted to in-frame clones and leaves out a portion. The sample carries roughly 50,000 clones, about 89% recorded once. The sequence came from an adult with an advanced solid tumor such as melanoma, head and neck, liver or kidney cancer. The sample here was CD4+ or CD8+ T cells sorted from blood, taken in a trial of the OX40 agonist ivuxolimab. This sequence joins TRBV6-1 and TRBJ2-7, with D possibly being TRBD1 (5 bases). CDR3 nucleotide sequence: TGTGCCAGCAGAGGGGCAGTTTCGTACGAGCAGTACTTC. Translation gives CASRGAVSYEQYF.